The 23 T cell receptor beta chains reported below all come from one sample, sequenced in a study of T cells in Graves' hyperthyroidism and ophthalmopathy. RNA transcripts yielded amplified TCR beta CDR3 regions. The TCR CDR3 was amplified in a first-round RT-PCR using the HTBI primer set. TCRdb re-derived calls from the multiplex PCR reads in MiXCR, one entry per CDR3 protein. In the table there are some 700,000 distinct CDR3 sequences, 15% to 20% of which are singletons. Material: blood. The receptors shown here come from a man aged 45-60 years with Graves' hyperthyroidism.

A few counts support this clonotype. The genes are TRBV20-1 and TRBJ2-3; 13 bases fit TRBD2. V dropped 3 bases and J dropped 4; count of bases not matched to a gene: 4. The germline CDR1 and CDR2 sequences are DFQATT and SNEGSKA (reference sequence). The CDR3 has 15 amino acids. The CDR3 DNA sequence: TGCAGTGCTAGGGGACTAGCGGGAATGTCAGATACGCAGTATTTT. Its translation: CSARGLAGMSDTQYF.

This clonotype was seen ten or more times. The J gene is TRBJ2-3, the V gene TRBV13, with 7 nucleotides matching TRBD2. Looked up from germline, CDR1 is PRHDT and CDR2 is FYEKMQ (reference sequence). Losses at the gene ends were 5 bases for V and 1 base for J; bases not matched to a gene: 6. The CDR3 is 15 amino acids. The chain's CDR3 is CASSPTSARTDTQYF. CDR3 coding DNA: TGTGCCAGCAGCCCCACTAGCGCCCGCACAGATACGCAGTATTTT.

This clonotype came up many times. The chain is built from TRBV2 and TRBJ1-2; 10 nucleotides line up with TRBD1. Germline-derived CDR1 and CDR2 are SNHLY and FYNNEI. The CDR3 spans 12 residues. V gave up 5 bases and J gave up 8 bases; unmatched junction bases: 2. The CDR3 sequence: CASSRQGAGYTF. DNA for the CDR3: TGTGCCAGCAGTCGACAGGGGGCCGGCTACACCTTC.

The chain joins TRBV11-1 to TRBJ2-1; 10 bases fit TRBD2. The CDR3 covers 15 residues. V gave up 5 bases and J gave up 3 bases; unmatched junction bases: 4. Germline V CDR1 and CDR2: SGHAT, FQDESV (reference sequence). CDR3 loop: CASSRSSGSYNEQFF. CDR3 bases: TGTGCCAGCAGCCGCTCTAGCGGGAGCTACAATGAGCAGTTCTTC.

This clonotype was observed a few times. This rearrangement joins TRBV6-5 to TRBJ2-7; D might be TRBD2 (6 bases). The V gene's germline CDR1 is MNHEY and CDR2 SVGAGI. Trimming removed 2 bases from V and 6 bases from J, with 14 bases in between. The CDR3 sequence is 14 residues long. The CDR3 nucleotides are TGTGCCAGCAGTTACGGGCCTCTGGGGGGCGAGCAGTACTTC. It yields the protein CASSYGPLGGEQYF.

This clonotype was observed a few times. This chain joins TRBV5-1 and TRBJ2-5; D is perhaps TRBD2 (6 bases). Trimming removed 2 bases from V and 1 base from J, with 9 bases in between. Germline V gene data show CDR1 as SGHRS and CDR2 as YFSETQ. The CDR3 covers 14 residues. The CDR3 nucleotides read TGCGCCAGCAGCTTTGCGGGGACCCAAGAGACCCAGTACTTC. Residues: CASSFAGTQETQYF.

At least ten counts were recorded for this clonotype. CDR3 sequence reads: CSARTSGPYEQYF. The CDR3, as DNA: TGCAGTGCTAGGACTAGCGGGCCGTACGAGCAGTACTTC. This rearrangement joins TRBV20-1 to TRBJ2-7, with 10 bases matching TRBD2. This CDR3 has 13 amino acids. V lost 3 bases, J lost 4 bases, and 3 bases stayed unmatched. CDR1 and CDR2 from the germline V gene are DFQATT and SNEGSKA (reference sequence).

This rearrangement joins TRBV3-1 to TRBJ2-2; weak D call: TRBD2 (5 bases). Trimming shortened V by 5 bases and J by 5 bases, and 9 bases separated the two germline ends. Looked up from germline, CDR1 is LGHDT and CDR2 is YNNKEL (reference sequence). The CDR3 length is 13 residues. In nucleotides, the CDR3 is TGTGCCAGCAGCTGTAGCGTTACCGGGGAGCTGTTTTTT. Protein product: CASSCSVTGELFF.

In its sample, this clonotype was seen many times. This chain joins TRBV6-1 and TRBJ1-4, with D unclear. This CDR3 spans 17 amino acids. The germline V gene encodes CDR1 MNHNS and CDR2 SASEGT. Trimming removed 3 bases at V and 0 bases at J, with 14 bases between. DNA for the CDR3: TGTGCCAGCAGTGAGGCGACAAGAATTGCAACTAATGAAAAACTGTTTTTT. This codes for CASSEATRIATNEKLFF.

This clonotype was seen more than once but under ten times. The rearrangement uses TRBV4-2 and TRBJ2-7; D is uncertain. The CDR3 sequence is 12 residues long. Trimming stripped 0 bases from V and 6 bases from J, with 6 bases between. Per the germline V gene, CDR1 is LGHNA and CDR2 is YNFKEQ. The CDR3 nucleotides are TGTGCCAGCAGCCAAGAATTGGGCGAGCAGTACTTC. This gives the protein CASSQELGEQYF.

This clonotype was recorded at least ten times. The genes are TRBV30 and TRBJ1-1, with D uncertain. Trimming removed 4 bases at V and 11 bases at J, with 14 bases between. The CDR3 is 11 amino acids. CDR1 and CDR2 from the germline V gene are GTSNPN and SVGIG (reference sequence). The CDR3 here is CAWKSGWVAFF. CDR3 bases: TGTGCCTGGAAATCAGGCTGGGTGGCTTTCTTT.

The rearrangement joins TRBV24-1 to TRBJ1-5; D unresolved. Germline loops: CDR1 KGHDR, CDR2 SFDVKD. The CDR3 runs 14 residues. V gave up 5 bases and J gave up 2 bases, with 9 bases separating them. The CDR3, as DNA: TGTGCCACCAGTGGCGGTAGTGGCAATCAGCCCCAGCATTTT. Protein sequence: CATSGGSGNQPQHF.

This clonotype was detected once. V is TRBV5-1 and J is TRBJ2-7, with 8 bases fitting TRBD1. The CDR3 spans 16 residues. V lost 0 bases, J lost 0 bases, and 5 bases stayed unmatched. Germline CDR1 SGHRS, CDR2 YFSETQ. As DNA, the CDR3 is TGCGCCAGCAGCTTGGGGGGACAGGTGAGCTCCTACGAGCAGTACTTC. Protein: CASSLGGQVSSYEQYF.

The J gene is TRBJ2-3, the V gene TRBV12-3 or TRBV12-4, with 13 bases identical to TRBD2. The junction had 6 bases not matched to a gene; V was cut back by 5 bases and J by 4 bases. This CDR3 has 16 residues. CDR3 coding DNA: TGTGCCAGCAGTAACGGACTAGCGGGAGTGGCAGATACGCAGTATTTT. Protein product: CASSNGLAGVADTQYF.

Here the CDR3 DNA reads TGCAGCGTTGATACGGCGGGAGTTGCAGATACGCAGTATTTT. The encoded protein is CSVDTAGVADTQYF. The J gene is TRBJ2-3, the V gene TRBV29-1, with 7 bases identical to TRBD2. The germline gives CDR1 SQVTM, CDR2 ANQGSEA. V lost 3 bases and J lost 4; bases outside the gene matches: 7. The CDR3 length is 14 residues.

The CDR3 coding sequence is TGCAGTGCGAGAAGTCCAGGGGGCGGATTTAACGTCCTGACTTTC. This translates into CSARSPGGGFNVLTF. V and J are TRBV20-1 and TRBJ2-6, with 8 bases identical to TRBD1. The J segment lost 10 bases and the V segment lost 6 bases, leaving 14 bases of the junction unmatched. The CDR3 is made up of 15 amino acids. Germline V lookup: CDR1 DFQATT, CDR2 SNEGSKA (reference sequence).

This clonotype turned up a few times. This sequence joins TRBV5-1 and TRBJ1-5, with D possibly TRBD1 on 5 matching bases. CDR1 and CDR2 (germline): SGHRS, YFSETQ. V was shortened by 4 bases and J by 7 bases, with 18 bases between the two germline ends. This CDR3 spans 15 amino acids. CDR3 in amino acids: CASSPGTGPAQPQHF. As DNA, the CDR3 is TGCGCCAGCAGCCCCGGGACTGGGCCTGCCCAGCCCCAGCATTTT.

This clonotype was counted at least ten times. This rearrangement joins TRBV28 to TRBJ2-5; a possible D gene is TRBD1 (6 bases). The CDR3 runs 15 residues. The V and J ends lost 5 bases and 1 base respectively, with 14 bases between them. CDR1 and CDR2 (germline): MDHEN, SYDVKM. The CDR3 DNA follows: TGTGCCAGCAGTCCATCGACAGGCGCCCAAGAGACCCAGTACTTC. This translates into CASSPSTGAQETQYF. The variable domain in full, with the rest retrieved from reference TRBV28 and TRBJ2-5, is DVKVTQSSRYLVKRTGEKVFLECVQDMDHENMFWYRQDPGLGLRLIYFSYDVKMKEKGDIPEGYSVSREKKERFSLILESASTNQTSMYLCASSPSTGAQETQYFGPGTRLLVL.

There are a few counts of this clonotype. The germline gene is not matched at one end of the junction; a read error may be the cause. V and J are TRBV5-1 and TRBJ2-1, with 13 bases aligning to TRBD2. The CDR3 is 17 amino acids. Germline V gene sequence: CDR1 SGHRS, CDR2 YFSETQ. CDR3: CASSGLLAGGPVDEQSF. The CDR3 nucleotides are TGCGCCAGCAGCGGCCTACTAGCGGGAGGGCCGGTCGATGAGCAGTCCTTC.

This clonotype was picked up many times. V usage is TRBV2 and J usage is TRBJ2-1, with D hard to call. Germline V gene sequence: CDR1 SNHLY, CDR2 FYNNEI. The CDR3 is 15 amino acids. The V gene lost 4 bases and the J gene lost 2 bases, with 12 bases spanning the gap. Here the CDR3 reads CASSGWENTYNEQFF. The CDR3 DNA reads as TGTGCCAGCAGTGGGTGGGAAAACACCTACAATGAGCAGTTCTTC.

This clonotype was counted ten times or more. The chain employs TRBV5-5 and TRBJ2-7; 9 nucleotides align to TRBD1. The CDR3 length is 13 residues. CDR1 and CDR2 from the germline V gene are SGHKS and YYEKEE (reference sequence). Unmatched junction bases numbered 1, after V lost 4 bases and J lost 2 bases. DNA for the CDR3: TGTGCCAGCAGCGGGGACAGGGCCTACGAGCAGTACTTC. Translation: CASSGDRAYEQYF.

The chain joins TRBV5-1 to TRBJ2-7; 7 bases fit TRBD1. Germline lookup yields CDR1 SGHRS and CDR2 YFSETQ. The CDR3 runs 13 residues. After removal of 1 base from V and 6 bases from J, the junction contained 4 bases not matched to a gene. CDR3 sequence (DNA): TGCGCCAGCAGCTTGTATGCAGGGGGCGAGCAGTACTTC. This sequence encodes CASSLYAGGEQYF.

There are many counts of this clonotype. The chain links TRBV18 to TRBJ2-7, with D tentatively TRBD2 (6 bases). Germline-derived CDR1 and CDR2 are KGHSH and LQKENI. V was pared by 3 bases and J by 9 bases, with 15 bases between. The CDR3 has 13 residues. CDR3 nucleotide sequence: TGTGCCAGCTCACCGGATATGACTAGTATGCAGTACTTC. Translating it yields CASSPDMTSMQYF.